The present entry profiles one T cell receptor beta chain with its context. What it recognizes is unknown. Controls matched for sex and age were healthy donors. In contrast to the negatively isolated CD8+ and CD4+ T cells, TEMRA cells were FACS-enriched. The authors reverse transcribed roughly 0.5 to 1 ug RNA with random hexamers. A multiplex approach, immunoSEQ multiplex PCR, amplified TCR beta CDR3 across 54 Vbeta and 13 Jbeta. TCRdb re-called the immunoSEQ multiplex PCR reads through MiXCR, storing one row per CDR3 protein. The sample has 95,000 to 150,000 distinct CDR3 sequences, around 94% seen once. The data stem from a study of CD8 T cells in Susac syndrome. This CDR3 has 13 residues. The V gene's germline CDR1 is GTSNPN and CDR2 SVGIG (reference sequence). V lost 4 bases and J lost 6, with 13 bases in between. Study-wide results and caveats: The authors acknowledged that the study's TCR sequencing and HLA analysis involved relatively few individuals.

The sample comprised CD4+ T cells from PBMCs. The chain is built from TRBV30 and TRBJ1-5; tentatively, D is TRBD1 (6 bases). The origin of this receptor is a human donor in good health. CDR3 sequence: CAWTRGGGQPQHF. DNA for the CDR3: TGTGCCTGGACCAGGGGAGGAGGTCAGCCCCAGCATTTT.